The present TCR beta chain was sequenced within a study of vaccination effects on CD4 cells after COVID-19. The CDR3 contains 13 residues. V was clipped by 5 bases and J by 2 bases, with 10 bases between them. Germline V gives CDR1 WSHSY, CDR2 SAAADI. Turning to this clone: Antigen unknown.

Pools of viral peptides were used by the ViraFEST assay to expand antigen-specific CD4+ T cells ahead of sequencing. Isolation of CD4+ T cells took place after 10 to 11 days of culture. Vaccine recipients lacked prior SARS-CoV-2 infection and had negative nucleocapsid antibodies. TCRdb's table, derived via immunoSEQ multiplex PCR, lists solely in-frame clones and lacks some. The sample contains about 73,000 clones, around 81% of which appear only once. Sequenced material: CD4+ T cells from PBMCs cultured with SARS-CoV-2 spike peptides, taken before COVID-19 vaccination. This sequence joins TRBV10-2 and TRBJ2-7; D might be TRBD1 or TRBD2, each matching 5 bases. This TCR came from a human donor who received a COVID-19 vaccine. CDR3 residues: CASSPGTAYEQYV. In nucleotides, the CDR3 is TGCGCCAGCAGTCCCGGGACGGCCTACGAGCAGTACGTC.